This T cell receptor beta chain stems from a study of T cell repertoires in cytomegalovirus infection. V gave up 0 bases and J gave up 3 bases; unmatched junction bases: 10. Germline V lookup: CDR1 SGDLS, CDR2 YYNGEE. The length of the CDR3 is 18 residues. This clonotype was detected a few times. TCRdb independently ran MiXCR on the reads; one entry per CDR3 protein. Here the sample spans some 300,000 distinct CDR3 sequences, under 20% being singletons. This chain links TRBV9 with TRBJ2-3; 10 bases align to TRBD2. Sequencing was carried out using PBMCs. This receptor was taken from a human donor in good health (CMV status not recorded). Some clones in this sample may be carry-over from other donors' samples. The CDR3 loop is CASSVALQTSGSTDTQYF. The CDR3 nucleotides read TGTGCCAGCAGCGTAGCCCTCCAGACTAGCGGGTCGACAGATACGCAGTATTTT.